This T cell receptor (beta chain) was found in a study of human T cells and chemical hapten exposure (dated by TCRdb to the early 2020s). Turning to the overall study: For sensitization, 2% DPC in acetone was applied to a 2 cm by 2 cm area of upper inner arm skin. The mostly female patient cohort included alopecia areata with under or over 50% scalp involvement, alopecia totalis and alopecia universalis. Weekly therapeutic DPC doses were additionally applied to the scalp of patients throughout the approximately 23-week study period. Blood samples were taken from patients before sensitization (week 0) and then at 2, 6 and about 24 weeks after DPC sensitization. Libraries were pooled for sequencing, and per-sample TCR yields varied mainly because of small differences in library volumes within the pool. For TCR sequencing, blood came from 25 to 35 alopecia patients at anywhere from one to four time points (pre-sensitization, 2, 6 and 24 weeks). The study tracked peripheral blood TCR repertoire changes in vivo during primary and secondary sensitization to the hapten diphenylcyclopropenone (DPC) in alopecia patients. Patch testing was done on the upper back using Finn chambers containing 0.01% DPC, and results were scored after 6 days according to International Contact Dermatitis Research Group standards.

This clonotype appeared a few times. The antigen this receptor binds is unknown. Per-base quality was not reported, and no clone a single base away is much larger than it. Libraries were constructed by RACE. The sequencer listed for this sample is NextSeq 500. During library preparation, unique molecular identifiers were attached to individual cDNA molecules so that TCRs could be counted in a quantitative, reproducible way. For every blood RNA sample, sequencing covered both the TCR alpha and TCR beta chains. As for the authors' bioinformatics: A median of about 89,000 TCRs per sample was observed, with a range of about 23,224 to 690,600. The Decombinator software suite was used to annotate V, J and CDR3 in the TCR reads. To make PS versus PT1 abundance plots, every sample was subsampled to the same number of TCRs (28,000). Expanded TCRs were defined as absent before sensitization and observed at least eight times at the 2-week time point. Clones were called with MiXCR by TCRdb after fastp trimmed the public reads at Q25, and only in-frame beta chains were retained. Rows are unified per CDR3 protein, each entry keeping the most common DNA and genes. The V and J calls were not made by the authors but by TCRdb's processing. Within this sample are over 85,000 distinct CDR3 sequences, with more than 10% of them counted one time only. Clones ranked in the top ten supply around 3.3% of the sample.

Overall study results and their limits: Compared with pre-sensitization or healthy control sets, expanded TCRs formed significantly more large CDR3 similarity clusters, which is consistent with antigen-driven responses. DPC sensitization did not change how many TCRs were above 1 in 1000 frequency, and no evidence was found of alterations in global repertoire structure. The number of PT1 expanded TCRs positively correlated with patch test score, significant at thresholds 8, 16 and 32 but not 4. Alopecia, a presumed autoimmune disease, was present in all patients, so the immune response of the patients might differ from that of healthy individuals. After repeated subsampling, the strength of the expansion versus patch-test correlation and the threshold at which it became significant changed.

Explained via the paper, the time point label denotes: pre-sensitization, week 0. The treatment or condition label for this specimen denotes: therapeutic diphenylcyclopropenone sensitization with weekly scalp DPC. At every patch-test visit, the blood draw took place before the patch test was put on. Patients were considered eligible if aged 18 to 70, diagnosed with alopecia and deemed suitable for DPC therapy, and patients were excluded if pregnant. Total RNA was isolated from unfractionated whole blood collected in Tempus Blood RNA tubes. V loses 7 bases, J loses 5 bases, and the germline ends lie 15 bases apart. The CDR3 spans 13 residues, from the cysteine through the phenylalanine. CDR3 DNA only is kept here, 39 bases in frame from base 1. In the germline V gene, CDR1 corresponds to KGHSH and CDR2 to LQKENI.

The V and J genes are TRBV18 and TRBJ2-7; the D region possibly corresponds to TRBD2 (6 bases align). The sample was whole blood, taken in connection with sensitization to the hapten diphenylcyclopropenone (DPC). This sequence was found in a woman between 55 and 75 years old with alopecia areata. Some clones in this sample may be carry-over from other donors' samples. The bases read TGTGCCAGCTTCACCACGGGGGTCCACGAGCAGTACTTC. Translation gives CASFTTGVHEQYF.